The subject of this entry is one TCR beta chain. The sample comes from a study of immune evolution from preneoplasia to lung adenocarcinoma. As for the study in general: HLA loss of heterozygosity: over 5.5% AIS, about 15% MIA, approximately 35% ADC, none AAH.

TCRdb's copy holds only in-frame clones and misses some; the assay was immunoSEQ multiplex PCR. Altogether fewer than 13,000 clones are present, roughly three quarters being singletons, with the ten largest covering roughly 10%. This CDR3 contains 19 residues. Germline CDR1 is LNHDA and CDR2 is SQIVND (reference sequence). J was trimmed by 0 bases and V by 5 bases; bases with no gene match: 16. The sequence was collected from a donor of 70 years or more with lung adenocarcinoma. Sequences were obtained from FFPE minimally invasive lung adenocarcinoma tissue. This chain links TRBV19 with TRBJ1-5, with 7 bases matching TRBD1. The CDR3 here is CASSASLRGTDYSNQPQHF. CDR3 in DNA: TGTGCCAGTAGTGCTTCCCTCCGCGGGACAGATTATAGCAATCAGCCCCAGCATTTT. The entire variable domain, with the rest obtained from reference TRBV19 and TRBJ1-5, is as follows: DGGITQSPKYLFRKEGQNVTLSCEQNLNHDAMYWYRQDPGQGLRLIYYSQIVNDFQKGDIAEGYSVSREKKESFPLTVTSAQKNPTAFYLCASSASLRGTDYSNQPQHFGDGTRLSIL.